What follows are 22 T cell receptor beta chains derived from one specimen sequenced in a study of OX40 agonist ivuxolimab in advanced cancers. TCRdb's table, derived via immunoSEQ multiplex PCR, lists solely in-frame clones and lacks some. Of under 65,000 clones in the sample, about 85% were seen once. The specimen comprised CD4+ or CD8+ T cells sorted from blood, sampled in a trial of the OX40 agonist ivuxolimab. The receptors stem from an adult with an advanced solid tumor such as melanoma, head and neck, liver or kidney cancer.

A few counts support this clone. The rearrangement links TRBV28 to TRBJ1-1; unclear D gene. The V gene's germline CDR1 is MDHEN and CDR2 SYDVKM. CDR3 length equals 13 residues. V shed 3 bases and J shed 0 bases, with 5 bases lying between them. The CDR3 bases are TGTGCCAGCAGTTTTCAGATGAACACTGAAGCTTTCTTT. Its protein is CASSFQMNTEAFF.

V is TRBV13 and J is TRBJ1-5; no reliable D call. The CDR3 spans 12 residues. Looked up from germline, CDR1 is PRHDT and CDR2 is FYEKMQ (reference sequence). Trimming took off 1 base at V and 6 bases at J, with 4 bases between the two ends. The CDR3 DNA sequence: TGTGCCAGCAGCTTAGAGGGTCAGCCCCAGCATTTT. This translates into CASSLEGQPQHF.

The V call is TRBV30, the J call TRBJ1-6; no definite D call. CDR3 size: 16 residues. Germline lookup yields CDR1 GTSNPN and CDR2 SVGIG (reference sequence). The ends were cut back, 3 bases at V and 2 bases at J, with 14 bases in the middle. The CDR3 sequence: CAWRAEGSPYNSPLHF. As DNA, the CDR3 is TGTGCCTGGAGGGCAGAGGGAAGTCCCTATAATTCACCCCTCCACTTT.

The chain couples TRBV15 to TRBJ2-5; 8 positions match TRBD1. The CDR3 totals 15 residues. V dropped 1 base and J dropped 5; count of bases not matched to a gene: 6. Germline CDR1 reads LNHNV; CDR2 reads YYDKDF (reference sequence). The CDR3 here is CATSRGQGNWETQYF. The CDR3 region has the DNA TGTGCCACCAGCAGAGGACAGGGGAATTGGGAGACCCAGTACTTC. Full variable domain (rest looked up from reference TRBV15 and TRBJ2-5): DAMVIQNPRYQVTQFGKPVTLSCSQTLNHNVMYWYQQKSSQAPKLLFHYYDKDFNNEADTPDNFQSRRPNTSFCFLDIRSPGLGDTAMYLCATSRGQGNWETQYFGPGTRLLVL.

The chain couples TRBV19 to TRBJ2-1; either TRBD1 or TRBD2 may fit D (5 bases each). From germline, CDR1 is LNHDA and CDR2 SQIVND (reference sequence). The V end was cut by 7 bases, the J end by 12 bases, with 22 bases between. The CDR3 runs 14 residues. The CDR3 loop reads CASNPGTRVWGQFF. The CDR3 DNA reads as TGTGCCAGTAATCCCGGGACGCGGGTATGGGGGCAGTTCTTC.

The chain carries TRBV9 and TRBJ2-5; 9 positions match TRBD2. There are 16 residues in the CDR3. The J segment lost 4 bases and the V segment lost 4 bases, leaving 11 bases of the junction unmatched. Germline assignment: CDR1 SGDLS and CDR2 YYNGEE. Here the CDR3 DNA reads TGTGCCAGCAGCTCAAATAGCGGGGGCAGCGGAGAGACCCAGTACTTC. It codes for CASSSNSGGSGETQYF.

The chain has TRBV10-1 and TRBJ2-3; D may be TRBD1 (6 bases). Trimming took 0 bases from V and 2 from J, leaving 9 bases between them. The CDR3 contains 15 residues. Germline lookup yields CDR1 WNHNN and CDR2 SYGVQD (reference sequence). The CDR3 region is CASSESKGDTDTQYF. CDR3 nucleotide sequence: TGCGCCAGCAGTGAGTCGAAGGGGGACACAGATACGCAGTATTTT.

The chain combines TRBV9 with TRBJ2-5; D unresolved. The CDR3 loop spans 15 amino acids. The V gene's germline CDR1 is SGDLS and CDR2 YYNGEE. Trimming took 3 bases from V and 11 from J, leaving 23 bases between them. CDR3 residues: CASSASSINPSVQYF. As DNA, the CDR3 is TGTGCCAGCAGCGCTTCCAGTATTAACCCCTCCGTTCAGTACTTC.

The chain couples TRBV28 to TRBJ2-3; 9 bases align to TRBD1. Germline CDR1 MDHEN, CDR2 SYDVKM. The J segment lost 4 bases and the V segment lost 4 bases, leaving 15 bases of the junction unmatched. CDR3 length equals 18 residues. CDR3 sequence reads: CASSSDLRTGVGADTQYF. The DNA of the CDR3 is TGTGCCAGCAGTTCTGACCTCCGGACAGGGGTTGGGGCAGATACGCAGTATTTT.

This rearrangement joins TRBV30 to TRBJ1-5, with 7 nucleotides matching TRBD1. V lost 0 bases, J lost 5 bases, and 4 bases stayed unmatched. The CDR3 has 14 residues. The V gene's germline CDR1 is GTSNPN and CDR2 SVGIG (reference sequence). The CDR3 sequence is CAWSVTGADQPQHF. The CDR3, as DNA: TGTGCCTGGAGTGTAACAGGGGCCGATCAGCCCCAGCATTTT.

This clone was counted between two and nine times. The chain employs TRBV19 and TRBJ2-7, with D possibly matching TRBD1 (5 bases). Trimming stripped 1 base from V and 3 bases from J, with 10 bases between. Germline CDR1 and CDR2: LNHDA and SQIVND (reference sequence). This CDR3 spans 14 amino acids. This chain's CDR3 is CASSIGGNGYEQYF. The CDR3, as DNA: TGTGCCAGTAGTATAGGGGGCAACGGCTACGAGCAGTACTTC.

V and J are TRBV29-1 and TRBJ2-7; the D gene could be TRBD1 or TRBD2 (5 bases each). This CDR3 has 12 amino acids. The germline V gene encodes CDR1 SQVTM and CDR2 ANQGSEA. Deletions cut 4 bases from V and 4 bases from J, with 11 bases between. In DNA, the CDR3 is TGCAGCGTTGGGGACGGATCTTACGAGCAGTACTTC. Residues: CSVGDGSYEQYF.

The chain has TRBV6-5 and TRBJ1-2; D is possibly TRBD1 (6 bases). The V end lost 5 bases, the J end lost 6 bases, and 13 bases lay between the germline ends. CDR1 is MNHEY and CDR2 is SVGAGI in the germline V gene. CDR3 length: 13 amino acids. The CDR3 nucleotides read TGTGCCAGCAGTCCCAGGGGCATGGATGGCTACACCTTC. Translation gives CASSPRGMDGYTF.

The J gene is TRBJ2-1, the V gene TRBV9; 9 nucleotides match TRBD2. Germline assignment: CDR1 SGDLS and CDR2 YYNGEE. V was pared by 3 bases and J by 1 base, with 11 bases of the junction left unmatched. The CDR3 totals 18 residues. This CDR3 reads CASSEPLAGGPSYNEQFF. The DNA for the CDR3 is TGTGCCAGCAGCGAGCCTCTCGCGGGGGGGCCTTCCTACAATGAGCAGTTCTTC.

The chain links TRBV5-1 to TRBJ2-2, with D maybe TRBD1 (6 bases). Trimming shortened V by 2 bases and J by 5 bases, and 10 bases separated the two germline ends. This CDR3 comprises 14 residues. The V gene's germline CDR1 is SGHRS and CDR2 YFSETQ. The CDR3 nucleotides are TGCGCCAGCAGCTTATCCACAGGGACCGGGGAGCTGTTTTTT. Protein product: CASSLSTGTGELFF. Based on the CDR3 plus reference TRBV5-1 and TRBJ2-2, the full variable domain is KAGVTQTPRYLIKTRGQQVTLSCSPISGHRSVSWYQQTPGQGLQFLFEYFSETQRNKGNFPGRFSGRQFSNSRSEMNVSTLELGDSALYLCASSLSTGTGELFFGEGSRLTVL.

The J gene is TRBJ2-2, the V gene TRBV28; 9 bases map to TRBD1. Germline lookup yields CDR1 MDHEN and CDR2 SYDVKM. V dropped 6 bases and J dropped 0; count of bases not matched to a gene: 11. The CDR3 sequence is 18 residues long. CDR3 coding DNA: TGTGCCAGCAGGTCACTGACAGGGGGACCCACGAACACCGGGGAGCTGTTTTTT. As protein: CASRSLTGGPTNTGELFF.

CDR3 loop: CASYADPPLQYGYTF. CDR3 DNA sequence: TGTGCCAGCTATGCGGATCCGCCGCTGCAATATGGCTACACCTTC. The V and J genes are TRBV7-2 and TRBJ1-2; D unclear. The CDR3 is made up of 15 amino acids. V was pared by 8 bases and J by 5 bases, with 21 bases between. Germline CDR1 is SGHTA and CDR2 is FQGNSA.

The CDR3 bases are TGTGCCAGCAGTGACTTGACAGGGAGCACAGATACGCAGTATTTT. This translates into CASSDLTGSTDTQYF. This chain joins TRBV6-1 and TRBJ2-3; 7 positions agree with TRBD1. Germline V lookup: CDR1 MNHNS, CDR2 SASEGT. V trimming: 3 bases; J trimming: 0 bases; junction bases outside the gene matches: 3. The CDR3 length is 15 residues.

V gene TRBV20-1 combines with J gene TRBJ1-2, with D unresolved. V was pared by 7 bases and J by 8 bases, with 14 bases between. The CDR3 has 11 amino acids. Germline values: CDR1 DFQATT, CDR2 SNEGSKA (reference sequence). DNA of the CDR3: TGCAGTGATATACGACCGGGAGGCTACACCTTC. Amino acids: CSDIRPGGYTF.

J is TRBJ2-1 and V is TRBV11-1; TRBD2 aligns across 10 bases. The CDR3 contains 16 residues. Germline trimming cut 8 bases from V and 8 bases from J; bases unmatched to any gene: 15. Germline CDR1 is SGHAT and CDR2 is FQDESV (reference sequence). The CDR3 reads CASALLVAGGRDEQFF. The CDR3 DNA reads as TGTGCCAGCGCCCTCCTCGTAGCGGGGGGTAGAGATGAGCAGTTCTTC. Based on the CDR3 plus reference TRBV11-1 and TRBJ2-1, the full variable domain is EAEVAQSPRYKITEKSQAVAFWCDPISGHATLYWYRQILGQGPELLVQFQDESVVDDSQLPKDRFSAERLKGVDSTLKIQPAELGDSAMYLCASALLVAGGRDEQFFGPGTRLTVL.

J is TRBJ1-1 and V is TRBV4-3; D is ambiguous. The germline V gene has CDR1 LGHNA and CDR2 YSLEER. The CDR3 length is 13 residues. V dropped 0 bases and J dropped 5 bases, with 7 bases sitting between them. In DNA form, the CDR3 reads TGCGCCAGCAGCCAAGAAGCGGGAACTGAAGCTTTCTTT. Translated: CASSQEAGTEAFF.

The chain combines TRBV10-3 with TRBJ2-3, with a weak D call TRBD2 (5 bases). Looked up from germline, CDR1 is ENHRY and CDR2 is SYGVKD. The CDR3 is made up of 18 amino acids. V was pared by 0 bases and J by 0 bases, with 16 bases between. The CDR3 is CAISESQAERISTDTQYF. The CDR3, as DNA: TGTGCCATCAGTGAGTCTCAGGCCGAGCGGATTAGCACAGATACGCAGTATTTT.